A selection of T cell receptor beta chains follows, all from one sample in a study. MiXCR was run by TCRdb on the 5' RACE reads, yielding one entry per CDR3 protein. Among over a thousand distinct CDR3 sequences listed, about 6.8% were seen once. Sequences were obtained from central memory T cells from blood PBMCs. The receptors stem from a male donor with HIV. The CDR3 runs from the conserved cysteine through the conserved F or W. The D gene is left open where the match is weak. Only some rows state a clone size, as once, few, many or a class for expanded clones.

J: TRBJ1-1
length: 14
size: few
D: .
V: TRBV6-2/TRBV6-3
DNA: TGTGCCAGCAGTTACTTTGCGTCAGGGACTGAAGCTTTCTTT
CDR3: CASSYFASGTEAFF

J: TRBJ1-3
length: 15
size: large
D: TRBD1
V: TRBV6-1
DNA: TGTGCCAGCAGCAGGGGACAGGGATCTGGAAACACCATATATTTT
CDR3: CASSRGQGSGNTIYF

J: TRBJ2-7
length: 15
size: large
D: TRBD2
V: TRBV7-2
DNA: TGTGCCAGCAGCCAGAGGGACTACTCCCGTTACGAGCAGTACTTC
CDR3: CASSQRDYSRYEQYF

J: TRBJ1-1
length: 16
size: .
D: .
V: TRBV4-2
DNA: TGTGTCAGCAGCCGAGTAATCGGGCGGGGGAACACTGAAGCTTTCTTT
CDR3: CVSSRVIGRGNTEAFF

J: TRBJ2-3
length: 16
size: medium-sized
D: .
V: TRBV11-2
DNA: TGTGCCAGCAGCCGCCGACAACTCACTAGCACAGATACGCAGTATTTT
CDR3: CASSRRQLTSTDTQYF

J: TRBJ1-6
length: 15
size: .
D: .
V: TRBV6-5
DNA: TGTGCCAGCAGTTACGTGGGGCTGGGGAATTCACCCCTCCACTTT
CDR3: CASSYVGLGNSPLHF

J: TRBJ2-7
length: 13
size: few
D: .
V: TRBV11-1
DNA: TGTGCCAGCACCTTCCCCCCGCTCTACGAGCAGTACTTC
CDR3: CASTFPPLYEQYF

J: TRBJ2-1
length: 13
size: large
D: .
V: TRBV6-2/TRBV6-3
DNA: TGTGCCAGCAGTACCCCCGGACGGGTGGTGCAGTTCTTC
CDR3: CASSTPGRVVQFF

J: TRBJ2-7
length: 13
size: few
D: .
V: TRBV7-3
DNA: TGTGCCAGCAGCTTCGGTCGGTCCTACGAGCAGTACTTC
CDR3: CASSFGRSYEQYF

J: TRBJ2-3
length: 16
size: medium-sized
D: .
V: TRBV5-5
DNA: TGTGCCAGCAGCTTCCGGTTGGGCAGGGGTGCAGATACGCAGTATTTT
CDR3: CASSFRLGRGADTQYF

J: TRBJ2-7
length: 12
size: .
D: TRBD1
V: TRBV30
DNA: TGTGCCTGGAGTCGGACAGGGCGCGAGCAGTACTTC
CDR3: CAWSRTGREQYF

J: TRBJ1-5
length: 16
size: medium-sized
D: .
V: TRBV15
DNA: TGTGCCACCAGCGGGACCGGAACAGGTTTATATCAGCCCCAGCATTTT
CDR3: CATSGTGTGLYQPQHF

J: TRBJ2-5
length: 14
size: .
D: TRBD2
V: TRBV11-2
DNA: TGTGCCAGCAGCTTAGGATGGGGGGGAGAGACCCAGTACTTC
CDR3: CASSLGWGGETQYF

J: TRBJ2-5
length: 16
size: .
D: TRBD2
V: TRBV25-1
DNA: TGTGCCAGCAGTCCGGCTAGCGGGGGGTTCGGGGAGACCCAGTACTTC
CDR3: CASSPASGGFGETQYF

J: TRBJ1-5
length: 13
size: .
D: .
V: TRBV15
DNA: TGTGCCACCAGCAGAGAGAGATACCAGCCCCAGCATTTT
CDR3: CATSRERYQPQHF

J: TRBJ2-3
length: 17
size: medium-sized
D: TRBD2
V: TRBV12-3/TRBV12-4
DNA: TGTGCCAGCAGTTTCCCTAGCGGGAGGGCCGGTCGGGATACGCAGTATTTT
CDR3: CASSFPSGRAGRDTQYF

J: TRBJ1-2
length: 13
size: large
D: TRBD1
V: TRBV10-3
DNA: TGTGCCATCAGTAGGGACAGTATTGAAGGCTACACCTTC
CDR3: CAISRDSIEGYTF

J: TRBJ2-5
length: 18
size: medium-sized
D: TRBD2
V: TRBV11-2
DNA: TGTGCCAGCAGCCATGAGGGGCTAGCGGGAGGGGGAGGAGAGACCCAGTACTTC
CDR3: CASSHEGLAGGGGETQYF

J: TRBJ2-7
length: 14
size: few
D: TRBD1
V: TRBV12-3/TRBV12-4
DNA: TGTGCCAGCAGGAGACCGGGACAGGCCTACGAGCAGTACTTC
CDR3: CASRRPGQAYEQYF

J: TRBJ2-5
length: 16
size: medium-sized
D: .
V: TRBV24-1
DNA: TGTGCCACCAGTGATCCGGCTCCAAGTAAGAGAGAGACCCAGTACTTC
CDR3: CATSDPAPSKRETQYF

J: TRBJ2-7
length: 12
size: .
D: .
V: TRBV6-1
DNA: TGTGCCAGCAAACTGGACTGCTACGAGCAGTACTTC
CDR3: CASKLDCYEQYF

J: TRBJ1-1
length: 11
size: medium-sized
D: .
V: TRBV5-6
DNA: TGTGCCAGCAGCTTCAAGACTGAAGCTTTCTTT
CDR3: CASSFKTEAFF

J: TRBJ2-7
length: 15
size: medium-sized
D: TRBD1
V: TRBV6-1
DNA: TGTGCCAGCAGCCGGGGACAGCCGAGCTCCTACGAGCAGTACTTC
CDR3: CASSRGQPSSYEQYF

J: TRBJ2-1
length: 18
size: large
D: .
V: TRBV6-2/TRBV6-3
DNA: TGTGCCAGCAGTTACTCGATATACGGGACTGCCTCTGGGGATGAGCAGTTCTTC
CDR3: CASSYSIYGTASGDEQFF

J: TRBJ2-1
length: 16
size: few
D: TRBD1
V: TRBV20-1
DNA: TGCAGTGCGCTGCATAGCGTGGTCAGGGGGCACAATGAGCAGTTCTTC
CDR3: CSALHSVVRGHNEQFF

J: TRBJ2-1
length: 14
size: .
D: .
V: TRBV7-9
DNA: TGTGCCAGCAGCCGGGATACTAGACCCAATGAGCAGTTCTTC
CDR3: CASSRDTRPNEQFF

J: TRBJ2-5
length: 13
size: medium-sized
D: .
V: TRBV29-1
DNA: TGCAGCGTTGTTGCGGGGAGGTTAGAGACCCAGTACTTC
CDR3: CSVVAGRLETQYF

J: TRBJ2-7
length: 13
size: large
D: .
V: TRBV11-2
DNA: TGTGCCAGCAGCTTAGAACGTTCCTACGAGCAGTACTTC
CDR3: CASSLERSYEQYF

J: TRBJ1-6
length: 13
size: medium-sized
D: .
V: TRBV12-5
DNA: TGTGCTAGTGGACCTGACAGAACTGCACCCCTCCACTTT
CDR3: CASGPDRTAPLHF

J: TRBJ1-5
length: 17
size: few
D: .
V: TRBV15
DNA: TGTGCCACCAGCAGAGATGCTCGGGGCTATAGCAATCAGCCCCAGCATTTT
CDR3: CATSRDARGYSNQPQHF

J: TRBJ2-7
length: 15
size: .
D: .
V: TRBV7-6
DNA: TGTGCCAGCAGCCCAAGGGGACTTTTCGCCAATGAGCAGTACTTC
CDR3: CASSPRGLFANEQYF

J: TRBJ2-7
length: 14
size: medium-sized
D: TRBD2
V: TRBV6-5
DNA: TGTGCCAGCAGTTACGGAGCGGGAGCCTACGAGCAGTACTTC
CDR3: CASSYGAGAYEQYF

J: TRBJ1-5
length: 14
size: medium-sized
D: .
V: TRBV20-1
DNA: TGCAGTGTCGGCAGCTTCCTTAGCAATCAGCCCCAGCATTTT
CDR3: CSVGSFLSNQPQHF

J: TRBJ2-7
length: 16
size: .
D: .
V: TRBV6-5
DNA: TGTGCCAGCAGTTACTCGCCGGGCCCCCCTTTGGGCGAGCAGTACTTC
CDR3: CASSYSPGPPLGEQYF

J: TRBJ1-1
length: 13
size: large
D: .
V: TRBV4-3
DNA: TGCGCCAGCAGCCAGACGAGGGTCACTGAAGCTTTCTTT
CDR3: CASSQTRVTEAFF

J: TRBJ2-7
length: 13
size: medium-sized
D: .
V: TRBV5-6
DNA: TGTGCCAGCAGGGGAGGGGGGACCTACGAGCAGTACTTC
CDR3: CASRGGGTYEQYF

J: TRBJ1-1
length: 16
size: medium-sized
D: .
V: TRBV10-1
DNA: TGCGCCAGCAGAAGAACAGGGAGGAAGATGAACACTGAAGCTTTCTTT
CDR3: CASRRTGRKMNTEAFF

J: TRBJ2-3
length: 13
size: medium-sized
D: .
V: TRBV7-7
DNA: TGTGCTAGCAGCTTATCGGGGATAGATACGCAGTATTTT
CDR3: CASSLSGIDTQYF

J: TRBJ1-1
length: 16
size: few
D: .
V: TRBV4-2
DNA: TGTGCCAGCAGCCGAGTAATCGGGCGGGGGAACACTGAAGCTTTCTTT
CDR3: CASSRVIGRGNTEAFF

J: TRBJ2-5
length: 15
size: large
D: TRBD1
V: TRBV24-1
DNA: TGTGCCACCAGTGATACCCGACAGGGGGCTGAGACCCAGTACTTC
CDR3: CATSDTRQGAETQYF

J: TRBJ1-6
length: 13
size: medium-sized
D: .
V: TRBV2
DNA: TGTGCCAGCACCGGGGAGGGTAATTCACCCCTCCACTTT
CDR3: CASTGEGNSPLHF

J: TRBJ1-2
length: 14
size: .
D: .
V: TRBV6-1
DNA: TGTGCCAGCAGCCTCTTAGGGGGGCAGGGCGGCCACACCTTC
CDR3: CASSLLGGQGGHTF

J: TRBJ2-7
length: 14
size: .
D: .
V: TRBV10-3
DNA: TGTGCCAACACCCAGGGAGGCTATTCTAGCGAGCAGTACTTC
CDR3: CANTQGGYSSEQYF